A single sample gave rise to the 5 T cell receptor beta chains below, sequenced in a study of EBV T-cell therapy then PD-1 blockade in nasopharyngeal carcinoma. The treatment is: AdE1-LMPpoly-expanded autologous EBV-specific T-cell therapy followed by anti-PD-1 nivolumab. TCRdb keeps only in-frame clones here, not all; method: immunoSEQ multiplex PCR. The table records tens of thousands of clones, about 80% of them present only once. Antigens for these TCRs are unknown. This sample comprised CD8+ T cells from blood, obtained at approximately day 61 from a patient whose treatment included autologous EBV-specific T cells and nivolumab. The receptors stem from a man between 35 and 55 years old with nasopharyngeal carcinoma.

The chain employs TRBV13 and TRBJ2-2, with TRBD1 as a possible D gene (5 bases). Per the germline V gene, CDR1 is PRHDT and CDR2 is FYEKMQ (reference sequence). The CDR3 contains 14 residues. Deletions cut 2 bases from V and 6 bases from J, with 10 bases between. This CDR3 is CASSLWGSSGELFF. As DNA, the CDR3 is TGTGCCAGCAGCTTATGGGGCAGTTCCGGGGAGCTGTTTTTT.

The rearrangement uses TRBV7-9 and TRBJ1-1, with 10 nucleotides matching TRBD1. There are 15 residues in the CDR3. Germline V gene lookup returns CDR1 SEHNR and CDR2 FQNEAQ (reference sequence). V trimming: 10 bases; J trimming: 0 bases; junction bases outside the gene matches: 8. The CDR3 sequence is CANRDRGSMNTEAFF. The CDR3 bases are TGTGCCAACCGGGACAGGGGCTCTATGAACACTGAAGCTTTCTTT.

V and J are TRBV4-1 and TRBJ1-1; possibly TRBD1 for D (5 bases). V was pared by 0 bases and J by 1 base, with 9 bases between. The CDR3 extends over 15 amino acids. Germline V lookup: CDR1 MGHRA, CDR2 YSYEKL. The CDR3 coding sequence is TGCGCCAGCAGCCAAGATCCGGGGGGGAACACTGAAGCTTTCTTT. Translation: CASSQDPGGNTEAFF.

This clone has more than one count but fewer than ten. V gene TRBV9 combines with J gene TRBJ2-1, with 11 bases lining up with TRBD2. Germline assignment: CDR1 SGDLS and CDR2 YYNGEE. J lost 7 bases, V lost 4 bases, and 4 bases had no gene match. The CDR3 sequence is 14 residues long. CDR3 sequence (DNA): TGTGCCAGCAGCCTTGGGACTAGCGGAAATGAGCAGTTCTTC. This codes for CASSLGTSGNEQFF.

The rearrangement joins TRBV9 to TRBJ2-3; D may be TRBD2 (6 bases). V shed 4 bases and J shed 2 bases, with 14 bases lying between them. The CDR3 contains 15 residues. Germline V gene lookup returns CDR1 SGDLS and CDR2 YYNGEE. The CDR3 region has the DNA TGTGCCAGCAGCTACTACGGGGGAAACACAGATACGCAGTATTTT. It translates to CASSYYGGNTDTQYF.